This T cell receptor beta chain originates from a study of blood T cell repertoires in COVID-19. On the study more broadly: The United States, Italy and Spain were the sources of the acute and convalescent COVID-19 samples. From T cells, B-cell-depleted T cells, or PBMCs came the material, which was cDNA or gDNA.

This clone was seen a single time. Produced via immunoSEQ multiplex PCR; TCRdb's table is partial and in-frame only. The data contain about 200,000 clones, about nine tenths of them singletons. Trimming cost V 5 bases and J 5 bases; bases outside gene matches: 9. The CDR3 consists of 15 residues. Germline loops: CDR1 LNHDA, CDR2 SQIVND (reference sequence). Sequencing used peripheral blood. The rearrangement uses TRBV19 and TRBJ1-5; 7 nucleotides line up with TRBD1. This clonotype originated in a man aged 30-40 years who had recovered from COVID-19. CDR3 protein: CASSPQDRTHQPQHF. The DNA of the CDR3 is TGTGCCAGTAGTCCGCAGGACAGGACCCATCAGCCCCAGCATTTT.